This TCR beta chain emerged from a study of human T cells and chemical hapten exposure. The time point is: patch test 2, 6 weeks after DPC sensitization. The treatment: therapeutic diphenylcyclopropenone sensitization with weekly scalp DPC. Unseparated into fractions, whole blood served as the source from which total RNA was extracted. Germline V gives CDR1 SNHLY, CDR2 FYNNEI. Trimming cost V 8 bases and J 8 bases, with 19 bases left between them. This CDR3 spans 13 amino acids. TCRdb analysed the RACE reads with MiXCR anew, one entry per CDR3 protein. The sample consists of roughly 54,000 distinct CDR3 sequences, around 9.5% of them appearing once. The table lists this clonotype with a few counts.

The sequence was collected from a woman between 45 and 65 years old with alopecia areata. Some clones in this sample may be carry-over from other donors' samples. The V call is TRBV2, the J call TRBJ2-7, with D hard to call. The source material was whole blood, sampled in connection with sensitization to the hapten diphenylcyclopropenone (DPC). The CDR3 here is CASHPVWGFQQYF. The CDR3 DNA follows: TGTGCCAGCCACCCAGTGTGGGGATTCCAGCAGTACTTC.